This T cell receptor beta chain was retrieved from a study of beta chain features in type 1 diabetes. General study results and limits: When Type 1 diabetes patients were examined, their TCRB CDR3s proved moderately but significantly shorter in all four CD4+ subsets.

Expressed TCRB transcripts got sequenced, as all isolated RNA was reverse transcribed. Libraries were prepared by immunoSEQ multiplex PCR; TCRdb keeps only in-frame clonotypes and omits some of them. This table has 640,000 or so clones, roughly 13% appearing once. This clone was seen a handful of times. Its specificity is not known. This CDR3 region has 15 residues. Germline CDR1 and CDR2: GTSNPN and SVGIG (reference sequence). With V trimmed by 6 bases and J by 5 bases, 12 bases remained unmatched. V gene TRBV30 combines with J gene TRBJ2-3, with 9 bases aligning to TRBD2. This sequence originates from a man aged 18 to 29 with type 1 diabetes. Sequenced input: naive CD4+ T cells from blood. This CDR3 reads CACTLRGGLRDTQYF. The CDR3 DNA is TGTGCCTGTACCCTGCGGGGGGGCCTTCGAGATACGCAGTATTTT.